A single sample gave rise to the 27 T cell receptor beta chains below, sequenced in a study of Ad26.COV2.S vaccination and SARS-CoV-2 variants. Sequenced by immunoSEQ multiplex PCR; TCRdb stores in-frame clones only, minus some. This sample has roughly 150,000 clones; approximately 90% occur once, and the top ten carry approximately 5.1%. The specimen was peripheral blood, collected after recovery from COVID-19. The source is a human donor who had recovered from COVID-19.

The chain links TRBV2 to TRBJ1-6; the D is unclear. From germline, CDR1 is SNHLY and CDR2 FYNNEI. Trimming stripped 1 base from V and 3 bases from J, with 10 bases between. CDR3 length equals 16 residues. The CDR3 nucleotides are TGTGCCAGCAGTGAAGGGAAGGGAGGCTATAATTCACCCCTCCACTTT. This gives the protein CASSEGKGGYNSPLHF.

The chain joins TRBV30 to TRBJ2-4; a possible D gene is TRBD1 (6 bases). V lost 0 bases and J 3 bases, leaving 12 bases between the germline ends. Germline loops: CDR1 GTSNPN, CDR2 SVGIG (reference sequence). There are 15 residues in the CDR3. The CDR3 is CAWSVQGSGKNIQYF. CDR3 nucleotide sequence: TGTGCCTGGAGTGTACAGGGTTCCGGCAAAAACATTCAGTACTTC. Together with reference TRBV30 and TRBJ2-4, the CDR3 gives the full variable domain: SQTIHQWPATLVQPVGSPLSLECTVEGTSNPNLYWYRQAAGRGLQLLFYSVGIGQISSEVPQNLSASRPQDRQFILSSKKLLLSDSGFYLCAWSVQGSGKNIQYFGAGTRLSVL.

The chain uses TRBV5-4 and TRBJ2-5; D tentatively fits TRBD1 or TRBD2 (5 bases each). The V gene's germline CDR1 is SGHNT and CDR2 YYREEE (reference sequence). Trimming pared 4 bases from V and 5 bases from J, leaving 18 bases between. CDR3 length: 15 residues. Here the CDR3 reads CASSPSSGWGETQYF. As DNA, the CDR3 is TGTGCCAGCAGCCCCTCTTCTGGGTGGGGGGAGACCCAGTACTTC.

The chain recombines TRBV5-1 with TRBJ2-7, with D maybe TRBD1 (6 bases). The CDR3 spans 12 residues. CDR1 SGHRS and CDR2 YFSETQ come from the germline V gene. V was shortened by 7 bases and J by 4 bases, with 12 bases between the two germline ends. The CDR3 nucleotides are TGCGCCAGCCTGAACAGGGAGTACGAGCAGTACTTC. Translating it yields CASLNREYEQYF. Using reference TRBV5-1 and TRBJ2-7 for the parts outside the CDR3, the full variable domain is KAGVTQTPRYLIKTRGQQVTLSCSPISGHRSVSWYQQTPGQGLQFLFEYFSETQRNKGNFPGRFSGRQFSNSRSEMNVSTLELGDSALYLCASLNREYEQYFGPGTRLTVT.

CDR3 coding DNA: TGTGCCAGCAGCCACCGGGACAGGGAGGATGCGGAGACCCAGTACTTC. Protein: CASSHRDREDAETQYF. The chain is built from TRBV5-8 and TRBJ2-5; 9 bases map to TRBD1. The CDR3 loop spans 16 amino acids. V shed 4 bases and J 5 bases; nucleotides not matched to a gene: 12. Germline V gives CDR1 SGHTS, CDR2 YDEGEE.

The genes are TRBV25-1 and TRBJ2-7; 9 nucleotides line up with TRBD1. CDR1 is MGHDK and CDR2 is SYGVNS in the germline V gene. Unmatched junction bases numbered 3, after V lost 4 bases and J lost 2 bases. This CDR3 has 14 amino acids. In DNA, the CDR3 is TGTGCCAGCAGTGGGGACAGGGAAACCTACGAGCAGTACTTC. Translation: CASSGDRETYEQYF.

This rearrangement joins TRBV7-9 to TRBJ2-2, with unresolved D. Germline V gene sequence: CDR1 SEHNR, CDR2 FQNEAQ (reference sequence). Between the trimmed V and J ends, which lost 1 base and 4 bases, there was a span of 1 base. The CDR3 sequence is 12 residues long. DNA for the CDR3: TGTGCCAGCAGCTTAGTCACCGGGGAGCTGTTTTTT. Its translation: CASSLVTGELFF.

The chain recombines TRBV5-8 with TRBJ2-5; 8 bases are a match to TRBD1. CDR1 is SGHTS, CDR2 YDEGEE, per germline. The J segment lost 4 bases and the V segment lost 3 bases, leaving 5 bases of the junction unmatched. CDR3 size: 14 residues. The CDR3 sequence is CASSSLRGRETQYF. CDR3 nucleotide sequence: TGTGCCAGCAGCTCCCTCAGGGGGCGAGAGACCCAGTACTTC.

This clone was seen just once. The rearrangement uses TRBV27 and TRBJ2-7, with unresolved D. CDR3 length: 14 residues. The germline gives CDR1 MNHEY, CDR2 SMNVEV (reference sequence). Trimming pared 3 bases from V and 2 bases from J, leaving 11 bases between. The CDR3 is CASSLRRQTYEQYF. The CDR3 nucleotides read TGTGCCAGCAGTTTGCGCAGGCAGACCTACGAGCAGTACTTC.

The chain couples TRBV19 to TRBJ1-4; no clear D. V was shortened by 11 bases and J by 8 bases, with 21 bases between the two germline ends. From germline, CDR1 is LNHDA and CDR2 SQIVND (reference sequence). CDR3 length: 14 amino acids. The DNA for the CDR3 is TGTGCCTGTTCTCGGGCCACCTCCGGAGAAAAACTGTTTTTT. This encodes CACSRATSGEKLFF.

The chain is built from TRBV29-1 and TRBJ2-1, with a possible D match to TRBD2 (6 bases). The CDR3 sequence is 15 residues long. CDR1 and CDR2 from the germline V gene are SQVTM and ANQGSEA. Trimming cost V 1 base and J 8 bases, with 18 bases left between them. As DNA, the CDR3 is TGCAGCGTTGAAGGCGGGGACTGGGGGTTCGATGAGCAGTTCTTC. Residues: CSVEGGDWGFDEQFF.

This clone appeared a few times. The V call is TRBV7-9, the J call TRBJ1-1; no reliable D call. The CDR3 is 13 residues long. V dropped 3 bases and J dropped 1 base, with 6 bases sitting between them. Germline V gene data show CDR1 as SEHNR and CDR2 as FQNEAQ (reference sequence). The CDR3 loop reads CASSLSGNTEAFF. Here the CDR3 DNA reads TGTGCCAGCAGCTTGAGCGGGAACACTGAAGCTTTCTTT.

The gene calls are TRBV6-2 or TRBV6-3 and TRBJ2-1, with 7 bases that match TRBD2. The CDR3 loop spans 17 amino acids. Trimming removed 5 bases from V and 3 bases from J; junction bases left unmatched: 13. Germline V gene lookup returns CDR1 MNHEY and CDR2 SVGEGT. In nucleotides, the CDR3 is TGTGCCAGCAGTCCCCTCCCAGCGGGGCGAAGCTACAATGAGCAGTTCTTC. Its protein product is CASSPLPAGRSYNEQFF.

The chain couples TRBV3-1 (or the pseudogene TRBV3-2) to TRBJ1-4; no clear D gene. Germline V CDR1 and CDR2: LGHDT, YNNKEL (reference sequence). V was shortened by 4 bases and J by 7 bases, with 13 bases between the two germline ends. The CDR3 is 14 residues long. The CDR3 region has the DNA TGTGCCAGCAGCCCGAGTAGCGGTGGTGAAAAACTGTTTTTT. Its protein product is CASSPSSGGEKLFF.

The rearrangement joins TRBV5-6 to TRBJ2-7; weak D call: TRBD1 (5 bases). The CDR3 length is 15 residues. V was clipped by 4 bases and J by 2 bases, with 16 bases between them. The germline CDR1 and CDR2 sequences are SGHDT and YYEEEE. The CDR3 coding sequence is TGTGCCAGCAGCGAGGTAGGGCAGGGCACCTACGAGCAGTACTTC. Amino acid sequence: CASSEVGQGTYEQYF.

The chain carries TRBV27 and TRBJ2-3; perhaps TRBD2 as D (6 bases). Germline CDR1 MNHEY, CDR2 SMNVEV (reference sequence). V was pared by 1 base and J by 4 bases, with 12 bases between. This CDR3 comprises 15 residues. The CDR3 spells CASSLYQGGPDTQYF. In nucleotides, the CDR3 is TGTGCCAGCAGTTTATATCAGGGAGGTCCAGATACGCAGTATTTT.

Only one count was recorded for this clone. This chain joins TRBV15 and TRBJ1-3, with TRBD1 matching over 8 bases. The CDR3 is 15 amino acids. V lost 5 bases to trimming and J lost 8 bases; unmatched junction nucleotides: 11. Germline V gene lookup returns CDR1 LNHNV and CDR2 YYDKDF (reference sequence). CDR3 sequence: CATSAGGKDRDTIYF. Here the CDR3 DNA reads TGTGCCACCAGCGCCGGGGGGAAGGACAGGGACACCATATATTTT.

V gene TRBV7-6 combines with J gene TRBJ2-4, with 7 bases lining up with TRBD1. The germline CDR1 and CDR2 sequences are SGHVS and FNYEAQ. The CDR3 has 21 residues. After removal of 5 bases from V and 0 bases from J, the junction contained 22 bases not matched to a gene. CDR3 amino acids: CASSLTSTRGQHSLAKNIQYF. CDR3 coding DNA: TGTGCCAGCAGCCTCACATCGACCCGGGGACAGCACAGTCTAGCCAAAAACATTCAGTACTTC. Based on the CDR3 plus reference TRBV7-6 and TRBJ2-4, the full variable domain is GAGVSQSPRYKVTKRGQDVALRCDPISGHVSLYWYRQALGQGPEFLTYFNYEAQQDKSGLPNDRFSAERPEGSISTLTIQRTEQRDSAMYRCASSLTSTRGQHSLAKNIQYFGAGTRLSVL.

The CDR3 coding sequence is TGTGCCAGCTCACCAGGGTCGGGTATTGATAATGAGCAGTTCTTC. This sequence encodes CASSPGSGIDNEQFF. The chain joins TRBV18 to TRBJ2-1, with no clear D. The germline CDR1 and CDR2 sequences are KGHSH and LQKENI. The CDR3 is made up of 15 amino acids. V gave up 2 bases and J gave up 7 bases, with 15 bases separating them.

This chain uses TRBV12-5 with TRBJ1-1; 8 positions agree with TRBD1. Germline CDR1 reads LGHNT; CDR2 reads FRNRAP. V lost 1 base to trimming and J lost 4 bases; unmatched junction nucleotides: 5. The CDR3 is 15 amino acids. The CDR3 nucleotides are TGTGCTAGTGGTTTGGGGACAGGGATCGGCACTGAAGCTTTCTTT. Encoded protein: CASGLGTGIGTEAFF.

The CDR3 DNA reads as TGTGCCAGCAGCTTAGTTGGGAACCCCATCCAAGAGACCCAGTACTTC. Protein: CASSLVGNPIQETQYF. J is TRBJ2-5 and V is TRBV7-9, with D uncertain. This CDR3 has 16 amino acids. V was trimmed by 1 base and J by 1 base, leaving 13 bases between them. CDR1 is SEHNR, CDR2 FQNEAQ, per germline (reference sequence).

J is TRBJ1-2 and V is TRBV7-9, with D maybe TRBD1 (5 bases). The V gene lost 1 base and the J gene lost 7 bases, with 13 bases spanning the gap. This CDR3 has 14 amino acids. Per germline, CDR1 SEHNR and CDR2 FQNEAQ (reference sequence). DNA of the CDR3: TGTGCCAGCAGCTTAGAACTCAGGGTTGCTGGCTACACCTTC. Translated: CASSLELRVAGYTF.

The rearrangement uses TRBV5-5 and TRBJ1-1, with D unresolved. This CDR3 comprises 16 residues. The germline V and J ends were trimmed by 3 bases and 0 bases, with 15 bases remaining between them. Germline-derived CDR1 and CDR2 are SGHKS and YYEKEE (reference sequence). CDR3 nucleotide sequence: TGTGCCAGCAGCTACGTCGCATTTGGGATGAACACTGAAGCTTTCTTT. Its translation is CASSYVAFGMNTEAFF.

V and J are TRBV28 and TRBJ1-6; TRBD1 aligns across 7 bases. This CDR3 contains 15 residues. The ends lost 6 bases at V and 9 bases at J; junction bases unmatched: 11. Germline lookup yields CDR1 MDHEN and CDR2 SYDVKM. The CDR3 reads CASSHADRDGSPLHF. As DNA, the CDR3 is TGTGCCAGCAGCCACGCTGACAGGGACGGTTCACCCCTCCACTTT.

This clone was detected once. The rearrangement joins TRBV2 to TRBJ2-3; no definite D call. Germline CDR1 and CDR2: SNHLY and FYNNEI. CDR3 length equals 15 residues. Between the trimmed V and J ends, which lost 4 bases and 6 bases, there was a span of 17 bases. Here the CDR3 reads CASSGALGGSDTQYF. CDR3 DNA sequence: TGTGCCAGCAGTGGGGCCCTTGGTGGGTCCGATACGCAGTATTTT. Looking up the rest from reference TRBV2 and TRBJ2-3 gives the full variable domain: EPEVTQTPSHQVTQMGQEVILRCVPISNHLYFYWYRQILGQKVEFLVSFYNNEISEKSEIFDDQFSVERPDGSNFTLKIRSTKLEDSAMYFCASSGALGGSDTQYFGPGTRLTVL.

This clone has a single count. The chain employs TRBV7-2 and TRBJ1-2, with D possibly matching TRBD1 (5 bases). The V gene's germline CDR1 is SGHTA and CDR2 FQGNSA. V gave up 1 base and J gave up 8 bases, with 20 bases separating them. This CDR3 is built from 16 residues. This CDR3 is CASSLVIRGDASGYTF. The CDR3 nucleotides read TGTGCCAGCAGCTTAGTTATTCGGGGGGACGCGAGCGGCTACACCTTC. Filled out from reference TRBV7-2 and TRBJ1-2, the complete variable domain reads GAGVSQSPSNKVTEKGKDVELRCDPISGHTALYWYRQSLGQGLEFLIYFQGNSAPDKSGLPSDRFSAERTGGSVSTLTIQRTQQEDSAVYLCASSLVIRGDASGYTFGSGTRLTVV.

V usage is TRBV7-2 and J usage is TRBJ2-7, with D tentatively TRBD1 (6 bases). The germline CDR1 and CDR2 sequences are SGHTA and FQGNSA. This CDR3 is built from 16 residues. Trimming shortened V by 4 bases and J by 5 bases, and 21 bases separated the two germline ends. CDR3 loop: CASSSYPIQGRDEQYF. In DNA, the CDR3 is TGTGCCAGCAGCTCCTACCCCATACAGGGCCGGGACGAGCAGTACTTC. Full variable domain (remainder filled in from reference TRBV7-2 and TRBJ2-7): GAGVSQSPSNKVTEKGKDVELRCDPISGHTALYWYRQSLGQGLEFLIYFQGNSAPDKSGLPSDRFSAERTGGSVSTLTIQRTQQEDSAVYLCASSSYPIQGRDEQYFGPGTRLTVT.